A single sample gave rise to the 9 T cell receptor beta chains below, sequenced in a study of cytomegalovirus exposure and HLA in healthy donors. Sequencing used immunoSEQ multiplex PCR; TCRdb keeps in-frame clones, though not all of them. In the table there are 250,000 to 400,000 clones, 70% to 90% of which are singletons. Sequencing was done on a sample of PBMCs. The receptors come from a man aged 25 to 40 in good health and CMV-seronegative.

This chain links TRBV4-1 with TRBJ2-1; maybe TRBD2 (6 bases). CDR1 and CDR2 (germline): MGHRA, YSYEKL. The V end was cut by 1 base, the J end by 4 bases, with 17 bases between. The CDR3 covers 17 residues. The CDR3 is CASSQGYHGGVYNEQFF. CDR3 DNA sequence: TGCGCCAGCAGCCAAGGATACCACGGGGGAGTTTACAATGAGCAGTTCTTC.

The chain is built from TRBV4-1 and TRBJ2-7; 10 bases line up with TRBD1. Germline CDR1 reads MGHRA; CDR2 reads YSYEKL. Germline trimming cut 8 bases from V and 6 bases from J; bases unmatched to any gene: 7. The CDR3 runs 13 residues. The CDR3 DNA follows: TGCGCCAGCGGCGGGACAGGGGATCTCGAGCAGTACTTC. Its translation is CASGGTGDLEQYF.

The chain recombines TRBV15 with TRBJ2-2; 10 bases match TRBD1. Germline V gene lookup returns CDR1 LNHNV and CDR2 YYDKDF (reference sequence). The trim removed 0 bases at V and 9 bases at J, leaving 13 bases unmatched. The length of the CDR3 is 18 residues. The CDR3: CATSRDFPGQGPRRELFF. The CDR3 region has the DNA TGTGCCACCAGCAGAGATTTTCCGGGACAGGGGCCGCGCAGGGAGCTGTTTTTT.

This rearrangement joins TRBV21-1 to TRBJ2-1; the DNA was not compared with TRBD1, the D call given in the table. TRBV21-1 is a recognized pseudogene. The CDR3 is 15 residues long. CDR3 nucleotide sequence: TGTGCCAGCCGCCCCCGAAATAGACACAACAATGAGCAGTTCTTC. Residues: CASRPRNRHNNEQFF.

This chain joins TRBV19 and TRBJ1-2; the D is unclear. Germline CDR1 and CDR2: LNHDA and SQIVND (reference sequence). V was clipped by 6 bases and J by 5 bases, with 10 bases between them. This CDR3 has 12 amino acids. DNA for the CDR3: TGTGCCAGTAGCGACAATAAGTATGGCTACACCTTC. As protein: CASSDNKYGYTF.

The chain recombines TRBV10-2 with TRBJ1-1, with TRBD1 identical over 9 bases. The CDR3 has 14 amino acids. The ends lost 3 bases at V and 4 bases at J; junction bases unmatched: 3. Looked up from germline, CDR1 is WSHSY and CDR2 is SAAADI. The DNA of the CDR3 is TGCGCCAGCAGTGACCGACAGGGGGGCACTGAAGCTTTCTTT. This translates into CASSDRQGGTEAFF.

The rearrangement links TRBV2 to TRBJ2-1; TRBD1 matches at 9 bases. CDR1 is SNHLY and CDR2 is FYNNEI in the germline V gene. CDR3 length: 14 residues. V was pared by 6 bases and J by 7 bases, with 7 bases of the junction left unmatched. CDR3 amino acids: CASSPGQGVNEQFF. The CDR3 bases are TGTGCCAGCAGCCCGGGACAGGGCGTGAATGAGCAGTTCTTC.

This chain uses TRBV7-7 with TRBJ2-1; 8 positions agree with TRBD1. There are 12 residues in the CDR3. V lost 5 bases, J lost 9 bases, and 3 bases stayed unmatched. The germline V gene has CDR1 SSHAT and CDR2 FNYEAQ (reference sequence). The CDR3 nucleotides read TGTGCCAGCAGCCCAGGACAGGGTGAGCAGTTCTTC. It is translated as CASSPGQGEQFF.

The V call is TRBV27, the J call TRBJ2-7; 10 positions agree with TRBD2. Per germline, CDR1 MNHEY and CDR2 SMNVEV (reference sequence). The V gene end was trimmed by 6 bases and the J gene end by 4 bases; junction bases not matched to a gene: 3. The CDR3 spans 13 residues. CDR3 in DNA: TGTGCCAGCAGGGCTAGCGGGGGTTACGAGCAGTACTTC. This encodes CASRASGGYEQYF.